This is a list of T cell receptor beta chains from one sample in a study of blood T cell repertoires in COVID-19. Sequencing was performed with immunoSEQ multiplex PCR; in TCRdb, only in-frame clones are kept and a portion is missing. The table lists roughly 330,000 clones, 86% of them singletons. The specimen sequenced was peripheral blood. Receptors were obtained from a woman aged 45-65 years with acute or convalescent COVID-19. Both conserved end residues are part of each CDR3. D genes are given only for firm matches. Size is stated for part of the rows, as once, few or many counts, or as a class when the clone is expanded.

D	V	J	size	CDR3	DNA
.	TRBV4-1	TRBJ1-6	.	CASSQERDKGYSPLHF	TGCGCCAGCAGCCAAGAACGGGACAAGGGGTATTCACCCCTCCACTTT
.	TRBV7-6	TRBJ1-1	once	CASSLFAGNTEAFF	TGTGCCAGCAGCTTATTCGCCGGGAACACTGAAGCTTTCTTT
.	TRBV5-1	TRBJ1-4	.	CASSRRDAEKLFF	TGCGCCAGCAGCCGGCGGGACGCTGAAAAACTGTTTTTT
.	TRBV5-1	TRBJ2-1	.	CASSLVANTYNEQFF	TGCGCCAGCAGCTTGGTTGCAAATACATACAATGAGCAGTTCTTC
TRBD2	TRBV4-2	TRBJ2-5	.	CASSQEGLAVQETQYF	TGTGCCAGCAGCCAAGAGGGACTAGCGGTCCAAGAGACCCAGTACTTC
TRBD2	TRBV3-1/TRBV3-2	TRBJ2-2	.	CASSDLAGAGGELFF	TGTGCCAGCAGCGATCTAGCGGGAGCGGGCGGGGAGCTGTTTTTT
TRBD1	TRBV6-6	TRBJ2-7	.	CASRPKQGSYEQYF	TGTGCCAGCAGGCCAAAACAGGGGTCCTACGAGCAGTACTTC
TRBD1	TRBV5-3	TRBJ1-2	once	CARSPSPTGDGYTF	TGTGCCAGAAGCCCTTCACCTACAGGGGATGGCTACACCTTC
TRBD2	TRBV28	TRBJ2-5	.	CASSLVELAGGETQYF	TGTGCCAGCAGTTTGGTCGAACTAGCGGGAGGAGAGACCCAGTACTTC
TRBD2	TRBV7-2	TRBJ2-5	.	CASSLLAGGSRETQYF	TGTGCCAGCAGCTTATTAGCGGGAGGTAGCCGTGAGACCCAGTACTTC
.	TRBV9	TRBJ2-5	.	CASSVGRRETQYF	TGTGCCAGCAGCGTGGGTCGGAGGGAGACCCAGTACTTC
.	TRBV5-6	TRBJ1-2	.	CASSPQDWGVQGYTF	TGTGCCAGCAGCCCCCAGGATTGGGGAGTACAAGGCTACACCTTC
.	TRBV10-3	TRBJ1-5	.	CAISPGDQPQHF	TGTGCCATCAGTCCAGGGGATCAGCCCCAGCATTTT
.	TRBV5-5	TRBJ1-1	.	CASIPMVGVTEAFF	TGTGCCAGCATACCGATGGTAGGGGTCACTGAAGCTTTCTTT
.	TRBV28	TRBJ1-1	.	CASSSPGGRDTEAFF	TGTGCCAGCAGTTCCCCGGGAGGGAGGGACACTGAAGCTTTCTTT
TRBD2	TRBV10-3	TRBJ2-1	.	CAIRLAGGNYNEQFF	TGTGCCATCAGATTAGCGGGAGGGAACTACAATGAGCAGTTCTTC
.	TRBV24-1	TRBJ1-3	.	CATSDAQAGASGNTIYF	TGTGCCACCAGTGATGCCCAAGCGGGGGCCTCTGGAAACACCATATATTTT
TRBD2	TRBV28	TRBJ2-1	.	CASSYPASGSFGGEQFF	TGTGCCAGCAGTTACCCAGCTAGCGGGAGTTTCGGGGGGGAGCAGTTCTTC
.	TRBV24-1	TRBJ1-1	.	CATSDIPWGENTEAFF	TGTGCCACCAGTGATATACCATGGGGCGAGAACACTGAAGCTTTCTTT
.	TRBV7-3	TRBJ2-1	.	CASSLHMANEQFF	TGTGCCAGCAGCTTACATATGGCCAATGAGCAGTTCTTC
.	TRBV21-1	TRBJ1-2	.	CASRHGRDHYGYTF	TGTGCCAGCAGGCACGGGCGGGATCACTATGGCTACACCTTC
.	TRBV18	TRBJ1-5	few	CASSPQGGLMMPQHF	TGTGCCAGCTCACCCCAGGGAGGTCTCATGATGCCCCAGCATTTT
TRBD1	TRBV3-1/TRBV3-2	TRBJ1-5	.	CASSSDRNQPQHF	TGTGCCAGCAGCTCGGACAGGAATCAGCCCCAGCATTTT
.	TRBV7-2	TRBJ2-3	.	CASSPRLETDTQYF	TGTGCCAGCAGCCCGCGACTAGAGACAGATACGCAGTATTTT
TRBD1	TRBV18	TRBJ1-4	.	CASSDGQGGEKLFF	TGTGCCAGCTCGGATGGACAGGGGGGCGAAAAACTGTTTTTT
TRBD1	TRBV15	TRBJ1-4	.	CATSRATGSWEKLFF	TGTGCCACCAGCAGGGCGACAGGGTCCTGGGAAAAACTGTTTTTT
TRBD2	TRBV10-3	TRBJ2-3	.	CAISGAGLAGVVDTQYF	TGTGCCATCAGTGGAGCTGGGCTAGCGGGAGTAGTGGATACGCAGTATTTT
TRBD2	TRBV4-2	TRBJ2-7	once	CASSRLAGRESYEQYF	TGTGCCAGCAGCCGACTAGCCGGGCGGGAGAGCTACGAGCAGTACTTC
TRBD1	TRBV18	TRBJ1-4	once	CASSPYFGTGEKLFF	TGTGCCAGCTCACCCTACTTCGGGACAGGTGAAAAACTGTTTTTT
TRBD1	TRBV13	TRBJ1-2	.	CASSLWGQRYGYTF	TGTGCCAGCAGCCTGTGGGGACAGCGGTATGGCTACACCTTC
TRBD1	TRBV5-1	TRBJ1-4	once	CASSDPQGASEKLFF	TGCGCCAGCAGCGATCCACAGGGGGCTAGTGAAAAACTGTTTTTT
.	TRBV6-5	TRBJ1-5	.	CASREGSLQPQHF	TGTGCCAGCAGGGAGGGTTCCTTGCAGCCCCAGCATTTT